The 17 T cell receptor beta chains reported below all come from one sample, sequenced in a study of persistence of HIV-infected CD4 T cells. This was the immunoSEQ version 4 assay in survey mode. Produced via immunoSEQ multiplex PCR; TCRdb's table is partial and in-frame only. The table shows about 36,000 clones, with around 85% occurring only once. Overlapping HIV-1 Gag 15-mer peptides at 1 ug per peptide per mL were used. CD40L-negative CD69-negative CD45RO-high memory CD4+ T cells were sorted as populations depleted of antigen-responding cells. No antigen is known for these receptors. Source: cultured CD4+ T cells from PBMCs, taken from a patient who received antiretroviral therapy. Receptors were obtained from an adult with HIV. The donor label of this sample is uncertain.

The chain carries TRBV5-1 and TRBJ2-3; 7 nucleotides match TRBD1. The CDR3 is 17 amino acids. The germline V gene has CDR1 SGHRS and CDR2 YFSETQ. V dropped 4 bases and J dropped 2; count of bases not matched to a gene: 13. In DNA, the CDR3 is TGCGCCAGCAGCAGTGGACTGACAGGGCGCCTCACAGATACGCAGTATTTT. Amino acids: CASSSGLTGRLTDTQYF.

The chain carries TRBV7-9 and TRBJ2-7; TRBD2 matches 9 bases. The CDR3 sequence is 15 residues long. Germline trimming cut 5 bases from V and 9 bases from J; bases unmatched to any gene: 14. Germline V gene data show CDR1 as SEHNR and CDR2 as FQNEAQ (reference sequence). Written as DNA, the CDR3 is TGTGCCAGCAGCCCCATGCGGGGGGGCCCCACCAGGCAGTACTTC. This translates into CASSPMRGGPTRQYF.

J is TRBJ2-7 and V is TRBV5-1; tentatively, D is TRBD1 (6 bases). This CDR3 comprises 16 residues. Trimming cost V 2 bases and J 1 base, with 16 bases left between them. Germline V gene lookup returns CDR1 SGHRS and CDR2 YFSETQ. DNA of the CDR3: TGCGCCAGCAGCTTAGGGCCGCAGGGGTTATCCTACGAGCAGTACTTC. Residues: CASSLGPQGLSYEQYF.

The chain uses TRBV5-1 and TRBJ1-6; D is possibly TRBD1 (6 bases). V was clipped by 2 bases and J by 6 bases, with 12 bases between them. The CDR3 consists of 15 residues. CDR1 SGHRS and CDR2 YFSETQ come from the germline V gene. CDR3 amino acids: CASSLTPRGNSPLHF. For the CDR3, the DNA is TGCGCCAGCAGCTTAACCCCCAGGGGTAATTCACCCCTCCACTTT.

This chain joins TRBV28 and TRBJ2-7; 9 bases fit TRBD1. Per the germline V gene, CDR1 is MDHEN and CDR2 is SYDVKM. There are 16 residues in the CDR3. V gave up 4 bases and J gave up 6 bases; unmatched junction bases: 13. The CDR3 nucleotides read TGTGCCAGCAGTTCCACGGGACAGGGCTTTTTTCGCGAGCAGTACTTC. Amino acids: CASSSTGQGFFREQYF.

This chain links TRBV6-5 with TRBJ2-2, with D perhaps matching TRBD1 or TRBD2 (5 bases each). The length of the CDR3 is 16 residues. Germline V gene data show CDR1 as MNHEY and CDR2 as SVGAGI. Trimming cost V 1 base and J 1 base, with 10 bases left between them. The CDR3 is CASSYLGTMNTGELFF. CDR3 nucleotide sequence: TGTGCCAGCAGTTACTTAGGGACCATGAACACCGGGGAGCTGTTTTTT.

The chain recombines TRBV25-1 with TRBJ1-4; 7 bases agree with TRBD1. V was clipped by 0 bases and J by 8 bases; unmatched bases: 9. This CDR3 has 16 residues. The germline gives CDR1 MGHDK, CDR2 SYGVNS. In nucleotides, the CDR3 is TGTGCCAGCAGTGAATACAGGGGGGCTACGAGCGAAAAACTGTTTTTT. Amino acids: CASSEYRGATSEKLFF.

The J gene is TRBJ2-7, the V gene TRBV3-1 (or the pseudogene TRBV3-2); 10 bases map to TRBD2. Germline loops: CDR1 LGHDT, CDR2 YNNKEL (reference sequence). J gave up 10 bases and V 0 bases, and 6 bases lay outside the gene matches. CDR3 length: 14 residues. CDR3 bases: TGTGCCAGCAGCCAAGAGCTAGCGGGGGTTCCTCAGTACTTC. Translating it yields CASSQELAGVPQYF.

This sequence joins TRBV12-3 or TRBV12-4 and TRBJ2-2; D gene unclear. Trimming left V 6 bases short and J 1 base short, with 3 bases between. This CDR3 has 12 residues. The CDR3 bases are TGTGCCAGCAGCCGGAACACCGGGGAGCTGTTTTTT. Translating it yields CASSRNTGELFF.

The J gene is TRBJ1-5, the V gene TRBV27; 7 bases match TRBD1. This CDR3 is built from 15 residues. The ends lost 5 bases at V and 6 bases at J; junction bases unmatched: 10. CDR1 MNHEY and CDR2 SMNVEV come from the germline V gene (reference sequence). CDR3 sequence: CASSMNTGVSQPQHF. CDR3 DNA sequence: TGTGCCAGCAGTATGAATACAGGGGTCAGTCAGCCCCAGCATTTT.

The genes are TRBV7-2 and TRBJ2-7; perhaps D is TRBD1 or TRBD2 (5 bases each). Trimming pared 5 bases from V and 0 bases from J, leaving 11 bases between. The CDR3 length is 14 residues. Germline V gives CDR1 SGHTA, CDR2 FQGNSA. CDR3 DNA: TGTGCCAGCAGCCAGACCGGGACCTCCTACGAGCAGTACTTC. It translates to CASSQTGTSYEQYF.

The chain employs TRBV5-1 and TRBJ2-3, with a weak D call TRBD2 (6 bases). Looked up from germline, CDR1 is SGHRS and CDR2 is YFSETQ. The CDR3 runs to 14 residues. V lost 6 bases, J lost 6 bases, and 17 bases lay in between. The CDR3 reads CASTLGPAGDTQYF. The CDR3 coding sequence is TGCGCCAGCACCCTCGGGCCCGCGGGGGATACGCAGTATTTT.

CDR3: CASSLGGGAYNEQFF. The CDR3 nucleotides read TGTGCCAGCAGTTTGGGAGGGGGGGCCTACAATGAGCAGTTCTTC. The chain couples TRBV6-5 to TRBJ2-1; D might be TRBD2 (7 bases). CDR3 length equals 15 residues. Germline CDR1 is MNHEY and CDR2 is SVGAGI. The V gene lost 4 bases and the J gene lost 2 bases, with 12 bases spanning the gap.

This clone was seen once. V usage is TRBV29-1 and J usage is TRBJ1-3, with no clear D. Germline V gene lookup returns CDR1 SQVTM and CDR2 ANQGSEA. The CDR3 totals 13 residues. V dropped 6 bases and J dropped 0 bases, with 9 bases sitting between them. The chain's CDR3 is CSVEEVSGNTIYF. CDR3 bases: TGCAGCGTCGAGGAGGTCTCTGGAAACACCATATATTTT.

The chain combines TRBV7-3 with TRBJ1-1; D is possibly TRBD1 (5 bases). Deletions cut 4 bases from V and 12 bases from J, with 18 bases between. Germline V gives CDR1 SGHTA, CDR2 FQGTGA. This CDR3 has 13 amino acids. CDR3 DNA: TGTGCCAGCAGCTGGGGAACAGGAGATCACCCTTTCTTT. Its protein product is CASSWGTGDHPFF.

CDR3 amino acids: CASSFGEGEQYF. In DNA, the CDR3 is TGTGCCAGCAGTTTTGGGGAGGGCGAGCAGTACTTC. V and J are TRBV27 and TRBJ2-7; TRBD2 agrees at 7 bases. J lost 6 bases, V lost 3 bases, and 2 bases had no gene match. The CDR3 has 12 amino acids. The germline V gene encodes CDR1 MNHEY and CDR2 SMNVEV (reference sequence).

This chain uses TRBV19 with TRBJ1-1; D possibly corresponds to TRBD1 (6 bases). Trimming took 9 bases from V and 1 from J, leaving 15 bases between them. CDR3 length equals 14 residues. CDR1 and CDR2 (germline): LNHDA, SQIVND (reference sequence). CDR3 sequence reads: CASSGTNTNTEAFF. The CDR3 DNA follows: TGTGCCAGCTCCGGGACAAACACGAACACTGAAGCTTTCTTT. Full variable domain (rest looked up from reference TRBV19 and TRBJ1-1): DGGITQSPKYLFRKEGQNVTLSCEQNLNHDAMYWYRQDPGQGLRLIYYSQIVNDFQKGDIAEGYSVSREKKESFPLTVTSAQKNPTAFYLCASSGTNTNTEAFFGQGTRLTVV.